The rows below give T cell receptor beta chains drawn from one sample of a study of CD4 and CD8 cells across lung adenocarcinoma regions. TCRdb independently ran MiXCR on the PCR reads; one entry per CDR3 protein. The sample has approximately 24,000 distinct CDR3 sequences, under 60% seen once. The specimen sequenced was CD8+ T cells from the center of a lung tumor. These receptors all stem from a male donor with lung adenocarcinoma. The CD4 and CD8 labels of this study may be unreliable. CDR3s include the opening cysteine and the closing phenylalanine or tryptophan. A D gene is named only where the DNA matches it firmly. Clone size is shown for a subset of rows, as once, few, many or a class of expanded clone.

clone_size: few; v_call: TRBV7-2; d_call: NA; j_call: TRBJ2-7; cdr3_aa: CASSLVAGTPDFYEQYF; cdr3_nt: TGTGCCAGCAGCTTAGTCGCGGGCACACCCGATTTCTACGAGCAGTACTTC
clone_size: once; v_call: TRBV10-3; d_call: TRBD2; j_call: TRBJ2-1; cdr3_aa: CAAGPVQGVLLSGRAPEEFF; cdr3_nt: TGTGCCGCTGGACCGGTCCAGGGCGTACTACTTAGCGGGAGGGCCCCCGAGGAGTTCTTC
clone_size: medium-sized; v_call: TRBV6-1; d_call: NA; j_call: TRBJ2-3; cdr3_aa: CASRRSSGTDTQYF; cdr3_nt: TGTGCCAGCAGACGGTCCAGTGGCACAGATACGCAGTATTTT
clone_size: NA; v_call: TRBV10-3; d_call: TRBD1; j_call: TRBJ2-3; cdr3_aa: CARGEEGQATNTQYF; cdr3_nt: TGTGCCCGCGGTGAGGAGGGACAGGCGACAAACACGCAGTACTTT
clone_size: NA; v_call: TRBV11-2; d_call: NA; j_call: TRBJ2-7; cdr3_aa: CASSRTDSYEQYF; cdr3_nt: TGTGCCAGCAGCCGGACGGACTCCTACGAGCAGTACTTC
clone_size: once; v_call: TRBV12-3/TRBV12-4; d_call: TRBD2; j_call: TRBJ2-5; cdr3_aa: CASRNRGGGETQYF; cdr3_nt: TGTGCCAGCAGAAACCGGGGGGGCGGAGAGACCCAGTACTTC
clone_size: NA; v_call: TRBV6-1; d_call: TRBD2; j_call: TRBJ2-2; cdr3_aa: CASSRGLAGGSTGTQFF; cdr3_nt: TGTGCCAGCAGTCGGGGACTAGCGGGGGGGAGCACCGGTACGCAGTTTTTT
clone_size: NA; v_call: TRBV18; d_call: NA; j_call: TRBJ2-3; cdr3_aa: CVRGPHGVSTEAQYF; cdr3_nt: TGTGTCCGGGGCCCCCATGGTGTGAGCACAGAGGCGCAGTATTTT
clone_size: NA; v_call: TRBV4-1; d_call: NA; j_call: TRBJ2-3; cdr3_aa: CASSQDVATQYF; cdr3_nt: TGCGCCAGCAGCCAAGATGTCGCTACGCAGTATTTT
clone_size: many; v_call: TRBV10-2; d_call: NA; j_call: TRBJ2-1; cdr3_aa: CASSGTPEYNEQFF; cdr3_nt: TGCGCCAGCAGTGGGACCCCGGAGTACAATGAGCAGTTCTTC
clone_size: medium-sized; v_call: TRBV27; d_call: TRBD1; j_call: TRBJ2-3; cdr3_aa: CASSLEGATQYF; cdr3_nt: TGTGCCAGCAGTTTAGAGGGGGCTACGCAGTATTTT
clone_size: NA; v_call: TRBV6-1; d_call: NA; j_call: TRBJ1-5; cdr3_aa: CASRPGTIDQPQHF; cdr3_nt: TGTGCCAGCAGACCCGGGACAATCGATCAGCCCCAGCATTTT
clone_size: many; v_call: TRBV6-1; d_call: TRBD1; j_call: TRBJ2-2; cdr3_aa: CASRRTGANTGELFF; cdr3_nt: TGTGCCAGCAGACGGACAGGGGCGAACACCGGGGAGCTGTTTTTT
clone_size: NA; v_call: TRBV12-3/TRBV12-4; d_call: TRBD2; j_call: TRBJ2-1; cdr3_aa: CASSWTSGRDEQFF; cdr3_nt: TGTGCCAGCAGTTGGACTAGCGGGAGGGATGAGCAGTTCTTC
clone_size: few; v_call: TRBV6-1; d_call: TRBD1; j_call: TRBJ1-1; cdr3_aa: CASSMTTGENTEAFF; cdr3_nt: TGTGCCAGCAGTATGACGACAGGGGAGAACACTGAAGCTTTCTTT
clone_size: few; v_call: TRBV6-4; d_call: NA; j_call: TRBJ2-1; cdr3_aa: CASSDHPGNEQFF; cdr3_nt: TGTGCCAGCAGTGACCACCCCGGCAATGAGCAGTTCTTC
clone_size: NA; v_call: TRBV20-1; d_call: TRBD2; j_call: TRBJ2-1; cdr3_aa: CSARDMRLAGGSSYNEQFF; cdr3_nt: TGCAGTGCTAGAGATATGAGGCTAGCGGGAGGTAGCTCCTACAATGAGCAGTTCTTC
clone_size: NA; v_call: TRBV9; d_call: NA; j_call: TRBJ1-2; cdr3_aa: CASSVGWTLNYGYTF; cdr3_nt: TGTGCCAGCAGCGTAGGATGGACACTTAACTATGGCTACACCTTC
clone_size: medium-sized; v_call: TRBV6-5; d_call: TRBD2; j_call: TRBJ2-2; cdr3_aa: CASSFGLEVSGELFF; cdr3_nt: TGTGCCAGCAGTTTCGGACTAGAGGTTTCCGGGGAGCTGTTTTTT
clone_size: NA; v_call: TRBV6-1; d_call: TRBD2; j_call: TRBJ2-7; cdr3_aa: CASRGPRASGTDEQYF; cdr3_nt: TGTGCCAGCCGGGGACCGCGGGCTAGCGGGACAGATGAGCAGTACTTC
clone_size: once; v_call: TRBV25-1; d_call: NA; j_call: TRBJ2-4; cdr3_aa: CAGSGVSYGDTQYF; cdr3_nt: TGTGCGGGCTCCGGGGTAAGTTACGGGGACACCCAGTACTTC
clone_size: NA; v_call: TRBV4-2; d_call: TRBD2; j_call: TRBJ2-7; cdr3_aa: CASSQDGAGGTYEQYF; cdr3_nt: TGTGCCAGCAGCCAAGACGGGGCGGGGGGTACCTACGAGCAGTACTTC
clone_size: many; v_call: TRBV6-1; d_call: NA; j_call: TRBJ1-6; cdr3_aa: CASRGGVTDSPLHF; cdr3_nt: TGTGCCAGCCGCGGCGGGGTGACTGATTCACCCCTCCACTTT
clone_size: few; v_call: TRBV6-5; d_call: NA; j_call: TRBJ2-5; cdr3_aa: CASSYAAAGGRETQYF; cdr3_nt: TGTGCCAGCAGTTACGCCGCGGCCGGGGGTAGGGAGACCCAGTACTTC
clone_size: NA; v_call: TRBV7-2; d_call: NA; j_call: TRBJ2-3; cdr3_aa: CASSAVGPQAVSTGALYF; cdr3_nt: TGTGCCAGCAGCGCAGTGGGCCCGCAGGCGGTGAGCACCGGTGCGCTGTATTTT
clone_size: once; v_call: TRBV10-2; d_call: NA; j_call: TRBJ2-1; cdr3_aa: CASSEGRDGYDAQFF; cdr3_nt: TGCGCCAGCAGTGAAGGGCGGGATGGCTACGATGCGCAGTTCTTC
clone_size: few; v_call: TRBV6-1; d_call: TRBD1; j_call: TRBJ1-4; cdr3_aa: CASSVGDSPFGGEKLFF; cdr3_nt: TGTGCCAGCAGTGTCGGGGACAGCCCATTCGGGGGTGAAAAACTGTTTTTT
clone_size: NA; v_call: TRBV12-3/TRBV12-4; d_call: NA; j_call: TRBJ2-1; cdr3_aa: CASSLGDYNEQFF; cdr3_nt: TGTGCCAGCAGTTTAGGGGACTACAATGAGCAGTTCTTC
clone_size: many; v_call: TRBV6-5; d_call: TRBD2; j_call: TRBJ2-3; cdr3_aa: CASSYSLAGGPNTQYF; cdr3_nt: TGTGCCAGCAGTTACTCCCTAGCGGGAGGGCCCAATACGCAGTATTTT
clone_size: NA; v_call: TRBV6-1; d_call: NA; j_call: TRBJ2-4; cdr3_aa: CASDKPTQDTQYF; cdr3_nt: TGTGCCAGCGACAAACCGACCCAGGACACCCAGTACTTC
clone_size: few; v_call: TRBV6-1; d_call: TRBD1; j_call: TRBJ2-1; cdr3_aa: CASRPGTGGNEQFF; cdr3_nt: TGTGCCAGCAGACCCGGGACAGGGGGCAATGAGCAGTTCTTC
clone_size: NA; v_call: TRBV7-2; d_call: NA; j_call: TRBJ2-4; cdr3_aa: CASSLGLGDKDIQYF; cdr3_nt: TGTGCCAGCAGCTTGGGGCTGGGTGACAAAGACATTCAGTACTTC
clone_size: many; v_call: TRBV27; d_call: TRBD1; j_call: TRBJ2-7; cdr3_aa: CASSSGVGTGVSYEQYF; cdr3_nt: TGTGCCAGCAGTTCCGGGGTCGGGACAGGGGTATCCTACGAGCAGTACTTC
clone_size: many; v_call: TRBV6-1; d_call: TRBD2; j_call: TRBJ2-5; cdr3_aa: CASTNSGTETQYF; cdr3_nt: TGTGCCAGCACCAATAGCGGGACAGAGACCCAGTACTTC
clone_size: NA; v_call: TRBV10-2; d_call: NA; j_call: TRBJ2-3; cdr3_aa: CASREPGLGAKDTQYF; cdr3_nt: TGCGCCAGCCGTGAACCGGGACTGGGAGCCAAAGATACGCAGTACTTT